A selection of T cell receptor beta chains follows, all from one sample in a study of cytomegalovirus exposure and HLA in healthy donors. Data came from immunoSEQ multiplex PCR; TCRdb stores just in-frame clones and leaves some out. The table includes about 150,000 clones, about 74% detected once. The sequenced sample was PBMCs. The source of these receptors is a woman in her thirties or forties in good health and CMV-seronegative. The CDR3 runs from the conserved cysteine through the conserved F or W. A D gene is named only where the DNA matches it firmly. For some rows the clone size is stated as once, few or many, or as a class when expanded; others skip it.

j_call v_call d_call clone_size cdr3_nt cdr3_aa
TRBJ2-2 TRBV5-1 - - TGCGCCAGCAGGAGGGATACAACCTCCGGGGAGCTGTTTTTT CASRRDTTSGELFF
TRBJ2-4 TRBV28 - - TGTGCCAGCGCCGGTGGGCTAGCCCTAAAAAACATTCAGTACTTC CASAGGLALKNIQYF
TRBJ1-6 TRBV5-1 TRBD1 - TGCGCCAGCAGCTTGGGTGACAGGGTGTCCTATAATTCACCCCTCCACTTT CASSLGDRVSYNSPLHF
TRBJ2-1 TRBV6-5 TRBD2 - TGTGCCAGCAGTCCTACGGGGGGGACCTACAATGAGCAGTTCTTC CASSPTGGTYNEQFF
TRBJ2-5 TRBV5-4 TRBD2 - TGTGCCAGCAGCTTGGGGGGGGGCCAAGAGACCCAGTACTTC CASSLGGGQETQYF
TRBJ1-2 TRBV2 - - TGTGCCAGCAGTGCGGAGTATGGCTACACCTTC CASSAEYGYTF
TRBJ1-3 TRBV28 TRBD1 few TGTGCCAGCAGTTCATGGACAGGCGGCTCTGGAAACACCATATATTTT CASSSWTGGSGNTIYF
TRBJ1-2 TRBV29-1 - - TGCAGCGCCCTCTCGGACAAGGCGGCTAACTATGGCTACACCTTC CSALSDKAANYGYTF
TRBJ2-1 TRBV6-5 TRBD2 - TGTGCCAGCAGTGCAAGCGGGAACTACAATGAGCAGTTCTTC CASSASGNYNEQFF
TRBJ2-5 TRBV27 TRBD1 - TGTGCCAGCAGTACCCTCGGGACAGGAAGGGAGACCCAGTACTTC CASSTLGTGRETQYF
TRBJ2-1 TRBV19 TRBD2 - TGTGCCAGTAGTATCGTTAGCGGGGACCTCAATGAGCAGTTCTTC CASSIVSGDLNEQFF
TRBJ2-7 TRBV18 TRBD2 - TGTGCCAGCTCACCCCGGACTAGCGGGGGCCCCGCCTCCTACGAGCAGTACTTC CASSPRTSGGPASYEQYF
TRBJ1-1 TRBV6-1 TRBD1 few TGTGCCAGCAGTACAGGGGAGAGGAACACTGAAGCTTTCTTT CASSTGERNTEAFF
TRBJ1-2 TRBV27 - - TGTGCCAGCAGTTTATCGCTCGGGGGTGGCTACACCTTC CASSLSLGGGYTF
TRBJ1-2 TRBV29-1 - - TGCAGCGTTGGGGGGGGCTATGGCTACACCTTC CSVGGGYGYTF
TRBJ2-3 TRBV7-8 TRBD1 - TGTGCCAGCAGGAGACAGGGGATGACAGATACGCAGTATTTT CASRRQGMTDTQYF
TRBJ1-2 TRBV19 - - TGTGCCAGTATCGCCCATCAGGCCTACTATGGCTACACCTTC CASIAHQAYYGYTF
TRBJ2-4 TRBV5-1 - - TGCGCCAGCACCCCAGGGCAGAGTAGCCCAGCTCAACCAGGAAAACAGTACTTC CASTPGQSSPAQPGKQYF
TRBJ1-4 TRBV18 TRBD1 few TGTGCCAGCTCACCTGGACAGGGGACTGAAAAACTGTTTTTT CASSPGQGTEKLFF
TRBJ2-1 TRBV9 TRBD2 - TGTGCCAGCAGCGGCGGGGCTAGCGGGAGGGGCGAGCAGTTCTTC CASSGGASGRGEQFF
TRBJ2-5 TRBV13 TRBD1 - TGTGCCAGCAGCTTAGGCCGGCAGGGGGCGCGGGAGACCCAGTACTTC CASSLGRQGARETQYF
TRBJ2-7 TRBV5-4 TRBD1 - TGTGCCAGCAGCTTATCCGGGACAGGGGGTCCCTACGAGCAGTACTTC CASSLSGTGGPYEQYF
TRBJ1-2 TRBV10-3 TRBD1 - TGTGCCATCAACGGACAGGATGGCTACACCTTC CAINGQDGYTF
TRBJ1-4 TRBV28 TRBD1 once TGTGCCAGCAGTTTGGACAGGACAATATCAGAACTGTTTTTT CASSLDRTISELFF
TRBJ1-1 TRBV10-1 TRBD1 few TGCGCCAGCAGTAACGTCCAGGACAGGGGGCGAACTGAAGCTTTCTTT CASSNVQDRGRTEAFF
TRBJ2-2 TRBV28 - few TGTGCCAGCAGCCTCTCGACAGATATGAACACCGGGGAGCTGTTTTTT CASSLSTDMNTGELFF